These 13 T cell receptor beta chains were sequenced from one sample in a study of regulatory T cells in long-lasting Graves disease. This sample's time point: newly diagnosed GD, antithyroid drugs for less than 3 months. PBMC RNA served as the TCR library source. With iRepertoire HTBI primers and Arm-PCR of CDR3 regions, TCR beta libraries were built. MiXCR, applied by TCRdb to the multiplex PCR reads, yields one record per CDR3 protein. Of a few hundred thousand distinct CDR3 sequences in the sample, roughly a sixth are singletons; the top ten hold about 32%. The same sample was also used in a study of T cells in Graves' hyperthyroidism and ophthalmopathy.

Source: peripheral blood mononuclear cells (PBMCs), taken at new diagnosis, from a patient treated with antithyroid drugs. The receptors derive from a man aged 35 to 55 with Graves disease.

This clonotype was picked up many times. This rearrangement joins TRBV28 to TRBJ1-3, with D uncertain. The V and J ends lost 3 bases and 0 bases respectively, with 6 bases between them. Germline lookup yields CDR1 MDHEN and CDR2 SYDVKM. The CDR3 sequence is 14 residues long. For the CDR3, the DNA is TGTGCCAGCAGTTTCAGCCGCTCTGGAAACACCATATATTTT. As protein: CASSFSRSGNTIYF.

There are many counts of this clonotype. The chain combines TRBV20-1 with TRBJ2-7, with D tentatively TRBD1 (6 bases). V was pared by 1 base and J by 4 bases, with 17 bases between. Germline CDR1 DFQATT, CDR2 SNEGSKA (reference sequence). The CDR3 contains 15 residues. For the CDR3, the DNA is TGCAGTGCTAGAGCGGGACATTTGGAGACTTACGAGCAGTACTTC. Amino acid sequence: CSARAGHLETYEQYF.

The chain employs TRBV5-5 and TRBJ2-2, with 10 bases aligning to TRBD1. V was clipped by 2 bases and J by 4 bases; unmatched bases: 2. CDR1 and CDR2 (germline): SGHKS, YYEKEE (reference sequence). CDR3 length equals 15 residues. CDR3 region: CASSLWTGGTGELFF. CDR3 bases: TGTGCCAGCAGCTTATGGACAGGGGGCACCGGGGAGCTGTTTTTT. Using reference TRBV5-5 and TRBJ2-2 for the parts outside the CDR3, the full variable domain is DAGVTQSPTHLIKTRGQQVTLRCSPISGHKSVSWYQQVLGQGPQFIFQYYEKEERGRGNFPDRFSARQFPNYSSELNVNALLLGDSALYLCASSLWTGGTGELFFGEGSRLTVL.

This clonotype was seen more than once but under ten times. DNA of the CDR3: TGCGCCAGCAGCCAATTGGGACATCTAGCCAAAAACATTCAGTACTTC. Its protein is CASSQLGHLAKNIQYF. The gene calls are TRBV4-1 and TRBJ2-4; D possibly corresponds to TRBD1 (6 bases). The CDR3 contains 16 residues. Trimming pared 2 bases from V and 0 bases from J, leaving 11 bases between. In germline, CDR1 is MGHRA, CDR2 YSYEKL.

This clonotype has a count of ten or more. The chain combines TRBV18 with TRBJ1-2; D may be TRBD1 (6 bases). There are 15 residues in the CDR3. Germline V gives CDR1 KGHSH, CDR2 LQKENI. The V and J ends lost 3 bases and 5 bases respectively, with 16 bases between them. The CDR3 DNA is TGTGCCAGCTCACCGAACGACAGGCAGCTTTATGGCTACACCTTC. This codes for CASSPNDRQLYGYTF.

The chain links TRBV27 to TRBJ1-5; D is undetermined. Germline V gene sequence: CDR1 MNHEY, CDR2 SMNVEV (reference sequence). Trimming stripped 3 bases from V and 0 bases from J, with 6 bases between. CDR3 size: 14 residues. The CDR3 DNA reads as TGTGCCAGCAGTTTTAAATATAGCAATCAGCCCCAGCATTTT. This codes for CASSFKYSNQPQHF.

This clonotype was counted at least ten times. The chain joins TRBV28 to TRBJ2-3; 10 bases line up with TRBD2. Trimming took 5 bases from V and 3 from J; bases not matched to a gene: 5. Germline loops: CDR1 MDHEN, CDR2 SYDVKM. This CDR3 is built from 15 residues. In nucleotides, the CDR3 is TGTGCCAGCAGTCCTGCTAGCGGGGGAACAGATACGCAGTATTTT. It encodes CASSPASGGTDTQYF.

For this clonotype: A much larger clone lies one base from this, so it may be a read error. The chain employs TRBV4-2 and TRBJ2-5; TRBD2 matches at 10 bases. The CDR3 is 14 amino acids. The germline V gene encodes CDR1 LGHNA and CDR2 YNFKEQ. The CDR3 DNA is TGTGCCAGCAGCCAACTAGCGGGGGAAGAGACCCGGTACTTC. Its protein product is CASSQLAGEETRYF.

Ten or more counts support this clonotype. The chain links TRBV28 to TRBJ2-3, with D unresolved. CDR1 is MDHEN, CDR2 SYDVKM, per germline. The CDR3 totals 13 residues. The V end lost 7 bases, the J end lost 2 bases, and 10 bases lay between the germline ends. This chain's CDR3 is CASTGPHTDTQYF. The DNA for the CDR3 is TGTGCCAGCACCGGGCCCCACACAGATACGCAGTATTTT.

Concerning this clonotype: A far larger clone is one base from this, pointing to a likely read error. V is TRBV5-1 and J is TRBJ1-1; D might be TRBD1 (5 bases). This CDR3 comprises 15 residues. The germline CDR1 and CDR2 sequences are SGHRS and YFSETQ. The CDR3 reads CASSPKGRANTEAFF. The CDR3 DNA reads as TGTGCCAGCAGCCCGAAGGGCAGGGCTAACACTGAAGCTTTCTTT.

V usage is TRBV2 and J usage is TRBJ1-1; D unclear. Looked up from germline, CDR1 is SNHLY and CDR2 is FYNNEI. This CDR3 is built from 13 residues. V gave up 3 bases and J gave up 6 bases, with 11 bases separating them. CDR3 coding DNA: TGTGCCAGCAGTGACACAAGGGTCGCTGAAGCTTTCTTT. Amino acid sequence: CASSDTRVAEAFF.

This clonotype was seen just once. A much larger clone lies a single base off, so this may be a read error. The chain carries TRBV12-3 or TRBV12-4 and TRBJ1-5; no clear D gene. Trimming took off 5 bases at V and 3 bases at J, with 17 bases between the two ends. CDR3 size: 16 residues. The CDR3 nucleotides read TGTGCCAGCAGTGAAGCGCTTTGGGAAGCCAATCAGCCCCAGCATTTT. Protein product: CASSEALWEANQPQHF.

Ten or more counts support this clonotype. V usage is TRBV7-6 and J usage is TRBJ2-1; 7 bases map to TRBD2. CDR1 and CDR2 (germline): SGHVS, FNYEAQ. The CDR3 is made up of 16 amino acids. V shed 1 base and J 3 bases; nucleotides not matched to a gene: 6. In DNA form, the CDR3 reads TGTGCCAGCAGCTTAGATCTGCGGGGGTTCTACAATGAGCAGTTCTTC. Its protein is CASSLDLRGFYNEQFF.